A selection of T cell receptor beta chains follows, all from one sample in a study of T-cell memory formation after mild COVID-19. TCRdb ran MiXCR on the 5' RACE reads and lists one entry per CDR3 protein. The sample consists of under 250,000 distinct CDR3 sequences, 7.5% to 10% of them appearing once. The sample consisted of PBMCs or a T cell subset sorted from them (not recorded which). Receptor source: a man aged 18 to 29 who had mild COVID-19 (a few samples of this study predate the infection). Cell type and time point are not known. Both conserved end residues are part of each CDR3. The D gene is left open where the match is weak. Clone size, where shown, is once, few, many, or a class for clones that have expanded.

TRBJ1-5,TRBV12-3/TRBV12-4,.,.,CASSSGYNQPQHF,TGTGCCAGCAGTTCAGGGTACAATCAGCCCCAGCATTTT
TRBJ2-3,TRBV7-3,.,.,CASSFDGYYTDTQYF,TGTGCCAGCAGCTTCGACGGCTATTACACAGATACGCAGTATTTT
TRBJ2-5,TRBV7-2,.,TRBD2,CASSLRPAGGHLRQETQYF,TGTGCCAGCAGCCTGCGGCCGGCGGGGGGCCACCTCCGTCAAGAGACCCAGTACTTC
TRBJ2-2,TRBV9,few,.,CASSADVETGELFF,TGTGCCAGCAGCGCGGATGTGGAGACCGGGGAGCTGTTTTTT
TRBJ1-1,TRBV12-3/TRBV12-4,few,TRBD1,CASSTPGQATLNTEAFF,TGTGCCAGCAGTACTCCGGGACAGGCCACCTTGAACACTGAAGCTTTCTTT
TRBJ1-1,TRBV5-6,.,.,CASSLRDPTWAFF,TGTGCCAGCAGCTTGAGAGACCCTACGTGGGCTTTCTTT
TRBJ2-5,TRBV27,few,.,CASSDGETQYF,TGTGCCAGCAGTGACGGGGAGACCCAGTACTTC
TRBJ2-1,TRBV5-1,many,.,CASSSTSGAGYEQFF,TGCGCCAGCAGCTCAACTTCAGGGGCAGGGTATGAGCAGTTCTTC
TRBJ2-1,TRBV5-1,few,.,CASSLVLRGKDYNEQFF,TGCGCCAGCAGCTTGGTCTTAAGAGGGAAAGACTACAATGAGCAGTTCTTC
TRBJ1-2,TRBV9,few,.,CASSVDLYYGYTF,TGTGCCAGCAGCGTAGACCTCTACTATGGCTACACCTTC
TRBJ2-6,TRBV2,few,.,CASRSGEGANVLTF,TGTGCCAGCAGATCAGGGGAAGGGGCCAACGTCCTGACTTTC
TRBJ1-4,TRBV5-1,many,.,CASSLGTATNEKLFF,TGCGCCAGCAGCTTGGGAACAGCCACTAATGAAAAACTGTTTTTT
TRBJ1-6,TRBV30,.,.,CACQDGNSPLHF,TGTGCCTGCCAGGATGGAAATTCACCCCTCCACTTT
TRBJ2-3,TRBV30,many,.,CAWKWTGTDTQYF,TGTGCCTGGAAGTGGACAGGCACAGATACGCAGTATTTT
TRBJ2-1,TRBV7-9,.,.,CASRMNRIGNNEQFF,TGTGCCAGCAGGATGAACAGGATCGGTAACAATGAGCAGTTCTTC
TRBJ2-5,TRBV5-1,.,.,CASSGTHETQYF,TGCGCCAGCAGCGGGACCCACGAGACCCAGTACTTC
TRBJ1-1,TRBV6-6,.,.,CASSPRADAREAFF,TGTGCCAGCAGTCCCCGAGCGGATGCGAGAGAAGCTTTCTTT
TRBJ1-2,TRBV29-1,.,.,CSVEDSVSRDGYTF,TGCAGCGTTGAAGATTCAGTATCCAGGGATGGCTACACCTTC
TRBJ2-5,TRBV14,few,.,CASSRGQLQETQYF,TGTGCCAGCAGCCGAGGACAGCTCCAAGAGACCCAGTACTTC
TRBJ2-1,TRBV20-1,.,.,CSAASYNEQFF,TGCAGTGCTGCCTCCTACAATGAGCAGTTCTTC
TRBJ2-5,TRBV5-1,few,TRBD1,CASSPGGTGEETQYF,TGCGCCAGCAGCCCGGGCGGGACAGGGGAAGAGACCCAGTACTTC
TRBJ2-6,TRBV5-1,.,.,CASSPFRDLGSGANVLTF,TGCGCCAGCAGCCCATTCCGGGACTTGGGCTCTGGGGCCAACGTCCTGACTTTC
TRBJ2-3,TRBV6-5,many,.,CASSRLGATQYF,TGTGCCAGCAGCCGACTGGGGGCTACGCAGTATTTT
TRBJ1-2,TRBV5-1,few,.,CASSLGGPWDGYTF,TGCGCCAGCAGCTTGGGGGGCCCATGGGATGGCTACACCTTC
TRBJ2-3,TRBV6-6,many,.,CASSYGGLYTDTQYF,TGTGCCAGCAGCTACGGGGGGCTCTACACAGATACGCAGTATTTT
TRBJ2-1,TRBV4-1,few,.,CASSHGSTAYNEQFF,TGCGCCAGCAGCCACGGCTCGACTGCATACAATGAGCAGTTCTTC
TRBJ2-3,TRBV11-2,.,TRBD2,CASSAGITSGSTDTQYF,TGTGCCAGCAGCGCGGGAATAACTAGCGGGAGCACAGATACGCAGTATTTT
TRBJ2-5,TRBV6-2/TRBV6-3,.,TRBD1,CASSPADRGFTF,TGTGCCAGCAGCCCCGCCGACAGGGGGTTTACCTTC
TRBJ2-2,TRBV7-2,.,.,CASSTRANTGELFF,TGTGCCAGCAGTACAAGGGCGAACACCGGGGAGCTGTTTTTT
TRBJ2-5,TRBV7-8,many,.,CASSFNLDPEGETQYF,TGTGCCAGCAGCTTTAACTTGGACCCTGAGGGGGAGACCCAGTACTTC
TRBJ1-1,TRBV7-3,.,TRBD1,CASGQGGNTEAFF,TGTGCCAGCGGACAGGGGGGGAACACTGAAGCTTTCTTT
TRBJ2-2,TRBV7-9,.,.,CASSLDIMLEGELFF,TGTGCCAGCAGCTTAGATATTATGCTTGAAGGGGAGCTGTTTTTT
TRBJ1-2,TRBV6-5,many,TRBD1,CASSYGKGGNRGYTF,TGTGCCAGCAGTTACGGGAAAGGGGGCAATCGAGGCTACACCTTC
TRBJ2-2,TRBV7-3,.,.,CASSPGAGGELFF,TGTGCCAGCAGCCCCGGGGCAGGCGGGGAGCTGTTTTTT
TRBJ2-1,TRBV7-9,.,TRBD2,CASSLAGRGANEQFF,TGTGCCAGCAGCTTAGCCGGGCGGGGGGCCAATGAGCAGTTCTTC
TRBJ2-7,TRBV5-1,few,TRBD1,CASSLPTGGLSYEQYF,TGCGCCAGCAGCTTGCCGACAGGGGGCCTTTCCTACGAGCAGTACTTC
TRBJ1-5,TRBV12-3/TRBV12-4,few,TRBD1,CASSPRPGGGQPQHF,TGTGCCAGCAGCCCGAGGCCAGGGGGCGGTCAGCCCCAGCATTTT
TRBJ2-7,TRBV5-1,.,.,CASSLEGQYEQYF,TGCGCCAGCAGCTTGGAGGGTCAGTACGAGCAGTACTTC
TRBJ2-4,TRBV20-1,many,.,CSAPHGAKNIQYF,TGCAGTGCCCCCCACGGAGCCAAAAACATTCAGTACTTC
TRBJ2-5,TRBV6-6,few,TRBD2,CASTSGNQETQYF,TGTGCCAGCACTAGCGGTAACCAAGAGACCCAGTACTTC
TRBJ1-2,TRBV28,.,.,CASKEGRNYGYTF,TGTGCCAGCAAAGAAGGGAGGAACTATGGCTACACCTTC
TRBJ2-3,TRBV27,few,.,CASSHKGGGIDTQYF,TGTGCCAGCAGCCATAAAGGCGGGGGCATAGATACGCAGTATTTT
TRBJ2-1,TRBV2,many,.,CASIHKGSGEQFF,TGTGCCAGCATCCATAAGGGGTCCGGAGAGCAGTTCTTC
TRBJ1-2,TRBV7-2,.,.,CASSLGRANYGYTF,TGTGCCAGCAGCTTAGGGAGGGCTAACTATGGCTACACCTTC
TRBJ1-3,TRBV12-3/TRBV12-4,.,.,CASRGNGNTIYF,TGTGCCAGCCGGGGCAATGGAAACACCATATATTTT
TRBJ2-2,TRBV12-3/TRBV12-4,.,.,CASSVGRTGELFF,TGTGCCAGCAGCGTGGGGCGTACCGGGGAGCTGTTTTTT
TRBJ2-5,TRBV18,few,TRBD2,CASSPVAGGSETQYF,TGTGCCAGCTCACCGGTGGCGGGGGGAAGTGAGACCCAGTACTTC
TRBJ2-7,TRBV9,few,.,CASSVEATYEQYF,TGTGCCAGCAGCGTAGAAGCCACCTACGAGCAGTACTTC